The rows below give T cell receptor beta chains drawn from one sample of a study of cytomegalovirus exposure and HLA in healthy donors. Clones were read by immunoSEQ multiplex PCR, and TCRdb kept only the in-frame ones, dropping some. This table holds some 130,000 clones, around 75% found once. Sequencing used PBMCs. These receptors came from a man aged 40-55 years in good health and CMV-seronegative. The CDR3 runs from the conserved cysteine through the conserved F or W. D genes are given only for firm matches. Where a row states a size, it is once, few, many or the class of an expanded clone; other rows omit it.

>once|-|TRBV7-9|TRBJ1-4
CASSLEVQGTNEKLFF
TGTGCCAGCAGCTTAGAGGTCCAGGGTACTAATGAAAAACTGTTTTTT
>once|-|TRBV5-6|TRBJ2-5
CASSSTTRRAMEETQYF
TGTGCCAGCAGCTCCACCACCCGGCGGGCAATGGAAGAGACCCAGTACTTC
>-|TRBD1|TRBV27|TRBJ1-2
CASSRDRANYGYTF
TGTGCCAGCAGCCGGGACAGAGCTAACTATGGCTACACCTTC
>-|-|TRBV27|TRBJ2-5
CASSFSGVQETQYF
TGTGCCAGCAGTTTTTCAGGGGTACAAGAGACCCAGTACTTC
>-|-|TRBV6-5|TRBJ2-5
CASRETGGYFETQYF
TGTGCCAGCAGGGAAACCGGGGGTTATTTCGAGACCCAGTACTTC
>once|TRBD2|TRBV27|TRBJ2-7
CASRRTSGRESYEQYF
TGTGCCAGCAGGAGAACTTCGGGGAGGGAGTCCTACGAGCAGTACTTC
>-|-|TRBV6-5|TRBJ1-5
CASTQKQGVNQPQHF
TGTGCCAGCACGCAAAAACAGGGAGTTAATCAGCCCCAGCATTTT
>-|-|TRBV6-1|TRBJ1-5
CASTEGSVRQPQHF
TGTGCCAGCACCGAAGGGAGTGTTCGTCAGCCCCAGCATTTT
>-|-|TRBV6-1|TRBJ1-5
CASSEVNYPTSNQPQHF
TGTGCCAGCAGTGAAGTTAACTACCCCACCAGCAATCAGCCCCAGCATTTT
>few|TRBD1|TRBV4-3|TRBJ2-7
CASSPRRQGAYEQYF
TGCGCCAGCAGCCCAAGGAGACAGGGGGCCTACGAGCAGTACTTC
>few|-|TRBV4-1|TRBJ1-1
CASSQDTQDTEAFF
TGCGCCAGCAGCCAAGATACGCAGGACACTGAAGCTTTCTTT
>-|TRBD1|TRBV4-3|TRBJ2-1
CASSRSGQGTNEQFF
TGCGCCAGCAGCCGATCGGGACAGGGAACCAATGAGCAGTTCTTC
>-|TRBD1|TRBV6-1|TRBJ1-2
CASSVDRVGYTF
TGTGCCAGCAGTGTGGACAGGGTTGGCTACACCTTC
>-|-|TRBV5-1|TRBJ1-1
CASSPRWGGDTEAFF
TGCGCCAGCAGCCCAAGGTGGGGGGGAGACACTGAAGCTTTCTTT
>-|-|TRBV11-2|TRBJ2-1
CASSLDLARGNEQFF
TGTGCCAGCAGCTTAGATCTCGCTAGGGGCAATGAGCAGTTCTTC
>-|TRBD1|TRBV19|TRBJ1-1
CASSGRDRVAFF
TGTGCCAGTAGTGGACGGGACAGGGTGGCTTTCTTT
>-|TRBD1|TRBV10-2|TRBJ2-2
CASRARQGPNTGELFF
TGCGCCAGCAGGGCCCGACAGGGCCCGAACACCGGGGAGCTGTTTTTT
>-|-|TRBV11-1|TRBJ1-1
CASSRRLYGHTEAFF
TGTGCCAGCAGCCGCAGGTTATACGGCCACACTGAAGCTTTCTTT
>-|TRBD2|TRBV7-3|TRBJ2-1
CASSLGLAAYNEQFF
TGTGCCAGCAGCTTGGGTCTAGCGGCCTACAATGAGCAGTTCTTC
>-|-|TRBV19|TRBJ1-2
CASTWARTYGYTF
TGTGCCAGTACTTGGGCACGAACTTATGGCTACACCTTC
>-|-|TRBV20-1|TRBJ1-1
CSAGRREAFF
TGCAGTGCTGGGCGGAGGGAAGCTTTCTTT
>-|-|TRBV5-1|TRBJ2-5
CASKSPGEETQYF
TGCGCCAGCAAAAGCCCAGGGGAAGAGACCCAGTACTTC
>once|-|TRBV27|TRBJ1-2
CASRDFNGYTF
TGTGCCAGCAGGGACTTTAATGGCTACACCTTC
>-|-|TRBV28|TRBJ2-7
CASSKIAGVGEQYF
TGTGCCAGCAGTAAAATCGCAGGGGTGGGCGAGCAGTACTTC
>-|-|TRBV5-1|TRBJ2-7
CASSLDAGKRYEQYF
TGCGCCAGCAGCTTGGATGCAGGGAAACGCTACGAGCAGTACTTC
>-|TRBD2|TRBV29-1|TRBJ2-1
CSGSPGLAGVEQFF
TGCAGCGGATCACCGGGACTAGCGGGGGTGGAGCAGTTCTTC
>few|-|TRBV6-1|TRBJ1-2
CASSPGYDYGYTF
TGTGCCAGCAGCCCCGGGTATGACTATGGCTACACCTTC
>-|TRBD1|TRBV7-2|TRBJ2-7
CASSPGTTGWAHEQYF
TGTGCCAGCAGCCCCGGAACGACAGGGTGGGCCCACGAGCAGTACTTC
>-|-|TRBV10-2|TRBJ2-7
CASSDEGRTISYEQYF
TGCGCCAGCAGTGACGAGGGCAGGACCATCTCCTACGAGCAGTACTTC
>-|-|TRBV9|TRBJ2-5
CASSVGSGWETQYF
TGTGCCAGCAGCGTAGGTTCGGGGTGGGAGACCCAGTACTTC
>-|-|TRBV9|TRBJ2-3
CASSAASGGPDTQYF
TGTGCCAGCAGCGCAGCCTCCGGGGGGCCAGATACGCAGTATTTT
>-|-|TRBV28|TRBJ2-7
CASSRGGTGGVYEQYF
TGTGCCAGCAGTCGGGGGGGAACAGGGGGCGTTTACGAGCAGTACTTC
>-|TRBD1|TRBV15|TRBJ1-1
CATMTGMDTEAFF
TGTGCCACGATGACAGGGATGGACACTGAAGCTTTCTTT
>-|-|TRBV6-1|TRBJ1-5
CASSAREEQPQHF
TGTGCCAGCAGTGCCAGGGAGGAACAGCCCCAGCATTTT
>-|TRBD2|TRBV5-1|TRBJ2-1
CASSLGAGGMNEQFF
TGCGCCAGCAGCCTGGGGGCGGGAGGGATGAATGAGCAGTTCTTC
>-|-|TRBV19|TRBJ2-3
CASSILGTPDTQYF
TGTGCCAGTAGTATCCTAGGCACCCCAGATACGCAGTATTTT
>-|TRBD2|TRBV27|TRBJ2-3
CASSLGASGFTDTQYF
TGTGCCAGCAGTTTAGGTGCTAGCGGATTCACAGATACGCAGTATTTT
>-|TRBD2|TRBV11-2|TRBJ2-1
CASSLDTSGYNEQFF
TGTGCCAGCAGCTTAGATACTAGCGGCTACAATGAGCAGTTCTTC
>-|-|TRBV6-5|TRBJ1-4
CASSSGTEEKLFF
TGTGCCAGCAGCTCTGGGACTGAGGAAAAACTGTTTTTT
>-|-|TRBV28|TRBJ1-1
CASSLASPTEAFF
TGTGCCAGCAGTTTGGCCTCCCCAACTGAAGCTTTCTTT
>-|-|TRBV21-1|TRBJ2-4
CASSSSSLAKNIQYF
TGTGCCAGCAGCAGTAGCAGTTTAGCCAAAAACATTCAGTACTTC
>-|TRBD1|TRBV30|TRBJ1-4
CASGQGAGDEKLFF
TGTGCCTCTGGACAGGGGGCGGGTGATGAAAAACTGTTTTTT
>-|-|TRBV5-4|TRBJ2-7
CASSLPHSYEQYF
TGTGCCAGCAGCTTGCCCCACTCCTACGAGCAGTACTTC
>once|TRBD1|TRBV7-2|TRBJ2-5
CASSEQGYFQETQYF
TGTGCCAGCAGCGAACAGGGGTACTTCCAAGAGACCCAGTACTTC
>-|TRBD2|TRBV2|TRBJ2-7
CASSEVAALAGGDYEQYF
TGTGCCAGCAGTGAAGTTGCGGCCCTAGCGGGGGGAGACTACGAGCAGTACTTC
>once|-|TRBV11-1|TRBJ2-6
CASTLVPRGSGANVLTF
TGTGCCAGCACCTTAGTTCCCAGGGGCTCTGGGGCCAACGTCCTGACTTTC
>-|-|TRBV30|TRBJ2-1
CAWNPDFLGSYNEQFF
TGTGCCTGGAACCCGGACTTCCTAGGGTCCTACAATGAGCAGTTCTTC
>-|-|TRBV4-1|TRBJ1-5
CASSQAGEGTYSNQPQHF
TGCGCCAGCAGCCAAGCAGGGGAGGGGACTTATAGCAATCAGCCCCAGCATTTT
>few|TRBD1|TRBV7-6|TRBJ2-7
CASSLMGQGSYEQYF
TGTGCCAGCAGCTTAATGGGACAGGGGTCCTACGAGCAGTACTTC
>-|-|TRBV4-3|TRBJ2-2
CASSHPQGTGELFF
TGCGCCAGCAGCCACCCTCAGGGAACCGGGGAGCTGTTTTTT
>-|-|TRBV5-6|TRBJ1-1
CASSLSIRGWSEAFF
TGTGCCAGCAGCTTGAGTATCAGGGGCTGGTCTGAAGCTTTCTTT
>-|-|TRBV10-3|TRBJ2-2
CAITPGVNTGELFF
TGTGCCATCACCCCAGGCGTGAACACCGGGGAGCTGTTTTTT
>-|-|TRBV5-1|TRBJ1-2
CASSPGVQGIDTLSGYGYTF
TGCGCCAGCAGCCCAGGGGTACAGGGAATCGATACTCTAAGTGGCTATGGCTACACCTTC
>few|-|TRBV5-6|TRBJ2-3
CASSLRQGIDTQYF
TGTGCCAGCAGCTTGAGGCAGGGTATAGATACGCAGTATTTT
>-|TRBD1|TRBV11-1|TRBJ1-2
CASSPRTGSNYGYTF
TGTGCCAGCAGCCCCCGGACAGGGTCCAACTATGGCTACACCTTC